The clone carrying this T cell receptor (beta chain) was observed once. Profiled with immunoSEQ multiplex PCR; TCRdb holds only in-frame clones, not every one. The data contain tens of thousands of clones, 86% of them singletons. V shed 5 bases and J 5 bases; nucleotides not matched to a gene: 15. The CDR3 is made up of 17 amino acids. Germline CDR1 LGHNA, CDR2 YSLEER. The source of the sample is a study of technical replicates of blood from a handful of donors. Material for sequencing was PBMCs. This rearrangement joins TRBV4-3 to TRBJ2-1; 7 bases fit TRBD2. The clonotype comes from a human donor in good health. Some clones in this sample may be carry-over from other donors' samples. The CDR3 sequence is CASSARGRTRGDNEQFF. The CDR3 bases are TGCGCCAGCAGCGCGAGGGGTAGGACTCGGGGGGACAATGAGCAGTTCTTC.